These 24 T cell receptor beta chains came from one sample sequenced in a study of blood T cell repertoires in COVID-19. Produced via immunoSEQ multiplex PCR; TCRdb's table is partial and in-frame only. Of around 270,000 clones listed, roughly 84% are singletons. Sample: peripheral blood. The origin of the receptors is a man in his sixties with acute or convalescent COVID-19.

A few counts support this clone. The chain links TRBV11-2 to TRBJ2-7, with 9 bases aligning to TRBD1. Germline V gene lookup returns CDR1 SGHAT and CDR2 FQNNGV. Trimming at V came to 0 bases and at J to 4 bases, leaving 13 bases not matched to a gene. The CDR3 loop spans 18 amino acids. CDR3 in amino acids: CASSLERGTGWSLYEQYF. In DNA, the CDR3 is TGTGCCAGCAGCTTAGAAAGGGGGACAGGGTGGAGTCTTTACGAGCAGTACTTC.

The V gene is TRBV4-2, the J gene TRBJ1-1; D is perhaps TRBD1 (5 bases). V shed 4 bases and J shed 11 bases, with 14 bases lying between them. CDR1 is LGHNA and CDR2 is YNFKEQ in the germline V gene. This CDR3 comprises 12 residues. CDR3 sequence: CASSPGPGGAFF. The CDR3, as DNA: TGTGCCAGCAGCCCAGGACCCGGGGGGGCTTTCTTT.

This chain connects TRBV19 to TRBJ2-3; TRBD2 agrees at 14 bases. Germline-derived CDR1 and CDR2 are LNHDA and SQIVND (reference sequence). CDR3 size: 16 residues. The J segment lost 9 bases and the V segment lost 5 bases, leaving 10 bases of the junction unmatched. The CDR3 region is CASSHRLAGGPRTQYF. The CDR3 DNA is TGTGCCAGTAGTCACCGACTAGCGGGAGGGCCGCGGACGCAGTATTTT.

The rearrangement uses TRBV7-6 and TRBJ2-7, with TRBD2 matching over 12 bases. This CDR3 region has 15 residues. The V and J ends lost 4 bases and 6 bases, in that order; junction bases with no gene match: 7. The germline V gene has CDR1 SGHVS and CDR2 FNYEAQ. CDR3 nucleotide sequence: TGTGCCAGCAGCTCCCGGACTAGCGGGATTTTCGAGCAGTACTTC. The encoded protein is CASSSRTSGIFEQYF.

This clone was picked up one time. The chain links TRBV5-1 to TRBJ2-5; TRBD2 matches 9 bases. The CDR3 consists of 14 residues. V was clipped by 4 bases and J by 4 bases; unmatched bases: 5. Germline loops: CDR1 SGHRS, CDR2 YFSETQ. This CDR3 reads CASSLAGFPETQYF. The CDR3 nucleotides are TGCGCCAGCAGCCTAGCGGGGTTCCCAGAGACCCAGTACTTC.

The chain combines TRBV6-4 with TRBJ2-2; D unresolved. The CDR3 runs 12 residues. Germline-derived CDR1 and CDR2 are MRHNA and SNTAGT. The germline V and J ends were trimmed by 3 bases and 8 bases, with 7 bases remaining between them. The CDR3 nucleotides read TGTGCCAGCAGTGAGGCCGGGGGGGAGCTGTTTTTT. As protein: CASSEAGGELFF.

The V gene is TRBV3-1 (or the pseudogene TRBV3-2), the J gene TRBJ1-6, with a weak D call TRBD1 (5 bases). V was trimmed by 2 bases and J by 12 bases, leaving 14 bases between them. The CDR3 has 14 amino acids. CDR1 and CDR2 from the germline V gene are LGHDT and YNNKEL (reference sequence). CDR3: CASSQNSLGGPLHF. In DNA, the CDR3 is TGTGCCAGCAGCCAAAACAGCCTCGGGGGACCCCTCCACTTT.

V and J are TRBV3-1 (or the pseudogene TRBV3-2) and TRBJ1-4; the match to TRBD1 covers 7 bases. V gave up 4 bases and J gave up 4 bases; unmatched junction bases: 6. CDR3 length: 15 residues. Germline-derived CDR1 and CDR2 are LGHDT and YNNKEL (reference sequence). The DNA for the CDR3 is TGTGCCAGCAGCCGGAGGGGACAGTTTAATGAAAAACTGTTTTTT. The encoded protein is CASSRRGQFNEKLFF.

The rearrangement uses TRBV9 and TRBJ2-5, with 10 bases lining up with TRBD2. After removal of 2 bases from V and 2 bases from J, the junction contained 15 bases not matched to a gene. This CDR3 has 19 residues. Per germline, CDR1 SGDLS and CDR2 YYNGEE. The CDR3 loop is CASSVGALAGAPSQETQYF. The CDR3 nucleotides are TGTGCCAGCAGCGTGGGTGCTCTAGCGGGGGCCCCGTCGCAAGAGACCCAGTACTTC.

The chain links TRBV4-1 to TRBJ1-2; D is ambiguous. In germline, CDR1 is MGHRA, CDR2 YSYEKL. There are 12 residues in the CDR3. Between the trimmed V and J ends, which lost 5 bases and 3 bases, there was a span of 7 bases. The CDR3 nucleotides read TGCGCCAGCAGCGAGACTGACTATGGCTACACCTTC. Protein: CASSETDYGYTF.

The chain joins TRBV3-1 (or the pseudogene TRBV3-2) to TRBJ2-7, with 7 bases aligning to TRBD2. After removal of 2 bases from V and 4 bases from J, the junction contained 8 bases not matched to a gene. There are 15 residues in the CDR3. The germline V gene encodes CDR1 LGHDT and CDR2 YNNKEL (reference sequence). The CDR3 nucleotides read TGTGCCAGCAGCCAAATCCCTAGCGGACTTTACGAGCAGTACTTC. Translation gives CASSQIPSGLYEQYF.

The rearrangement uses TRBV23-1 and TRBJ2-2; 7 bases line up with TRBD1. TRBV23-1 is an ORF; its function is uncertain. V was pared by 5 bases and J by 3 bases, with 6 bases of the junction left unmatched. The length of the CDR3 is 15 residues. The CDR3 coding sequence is TGCGCCAGCAGTTACAGGGGAAGGGACACCGGGGAGCTGTTTTTT. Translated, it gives CASSYRGRDTGELFF.

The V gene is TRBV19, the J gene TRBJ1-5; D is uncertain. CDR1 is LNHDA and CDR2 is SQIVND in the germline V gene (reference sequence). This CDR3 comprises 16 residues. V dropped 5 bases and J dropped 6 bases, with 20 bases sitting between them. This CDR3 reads CASSSSPDVRGQPQHF. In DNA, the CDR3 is TGTGCCAGTAGTTCCTCTCCGGATGTCCGCGGTCAGCCCCAGCATTTT. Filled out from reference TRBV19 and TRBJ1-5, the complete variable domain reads DGGITQSPKYLFRKEGQNVTLSCEQNLNHDAMYWYRQDPGQGLRLIYYSQIVNDFQKGDIAEGYSVSREKKESFPLTVTSAQKNPTAFYLCASSSSPDVRGQPQHFGDGTRLSIL.

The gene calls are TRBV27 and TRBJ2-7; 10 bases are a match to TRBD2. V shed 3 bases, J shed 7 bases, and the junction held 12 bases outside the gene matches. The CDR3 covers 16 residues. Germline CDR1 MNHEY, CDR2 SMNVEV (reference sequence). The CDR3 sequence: CASSFSLASGRGEQYF. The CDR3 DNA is TGTGCCAGCAGTTTCTCCTTGGCTAGCGGGAGAGGTGAGCAGTACTTC.

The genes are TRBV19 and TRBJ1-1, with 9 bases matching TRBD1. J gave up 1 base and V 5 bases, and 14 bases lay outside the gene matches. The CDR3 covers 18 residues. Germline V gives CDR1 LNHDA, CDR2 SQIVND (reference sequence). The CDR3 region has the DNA TGTGCCAGTAGTCCAACTAGGGGCATACAGGGGGCGAACACTGAAGCTTTCTTT. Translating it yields CASSPTRGIQGANTEAFF.

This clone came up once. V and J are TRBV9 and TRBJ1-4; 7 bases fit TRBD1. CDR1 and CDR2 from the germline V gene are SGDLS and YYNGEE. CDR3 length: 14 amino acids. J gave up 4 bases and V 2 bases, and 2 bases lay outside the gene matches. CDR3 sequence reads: CASSVGQLNEKLFF. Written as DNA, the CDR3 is TGTGCCAGCAGCGTGGGACAGCTTAATGAAAAACTGTTTTTT.

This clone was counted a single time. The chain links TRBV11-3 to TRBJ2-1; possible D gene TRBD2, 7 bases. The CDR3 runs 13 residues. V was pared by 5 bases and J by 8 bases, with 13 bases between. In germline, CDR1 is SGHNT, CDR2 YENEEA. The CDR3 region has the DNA TGTGCCAGCAGCCCGGGGGCGGGGGATGAGCAGTTCTTC. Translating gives CASSPGAGDEQFF.

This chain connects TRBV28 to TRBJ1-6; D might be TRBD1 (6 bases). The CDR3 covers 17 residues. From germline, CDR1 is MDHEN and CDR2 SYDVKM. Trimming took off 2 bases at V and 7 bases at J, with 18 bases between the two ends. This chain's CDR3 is CASSLGTGGRANSPLHF. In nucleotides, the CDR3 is TGTGCCAGCAGTTTAGGTACTGGGGGCAGGGCAAATTCACCCCTCCACTTT. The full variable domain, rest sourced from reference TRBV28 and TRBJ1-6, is DVKVTQSSRYLVKRTGEKVFLECVQDMDHENMFWYRQDPGLGLRLIYFSYDVKMKEKGDIPEGYSVSREKKERFSLILESASTNQTSMYLCASSLGTGGRANSPLHFGNGTRLTVT.

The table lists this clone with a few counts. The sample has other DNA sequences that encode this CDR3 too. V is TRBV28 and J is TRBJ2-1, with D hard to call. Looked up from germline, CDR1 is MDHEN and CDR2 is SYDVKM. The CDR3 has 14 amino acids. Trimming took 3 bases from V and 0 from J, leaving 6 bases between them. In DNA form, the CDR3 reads TGTGCCAGCAGTTTTTCGAGCTCCTACAATGAGCAGTTCTTC. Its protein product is CASSFSSSYNEQFF.

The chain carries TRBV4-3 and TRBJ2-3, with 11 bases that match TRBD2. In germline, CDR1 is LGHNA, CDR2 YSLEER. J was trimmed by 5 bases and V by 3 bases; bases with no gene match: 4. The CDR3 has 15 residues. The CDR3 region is CASSQILAGEDTQYF. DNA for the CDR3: TGCGCCAGCAGCCAGATACTAGCGGGAGAAGATACGCAGTATTTT.

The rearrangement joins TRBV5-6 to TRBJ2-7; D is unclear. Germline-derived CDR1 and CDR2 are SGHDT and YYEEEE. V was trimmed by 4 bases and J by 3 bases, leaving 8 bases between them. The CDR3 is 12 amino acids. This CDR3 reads CASSLARYEQYF. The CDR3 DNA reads TGTGCCAGCAGCCTGGCCCGCTACGAGCAGTACTTC.

Here the CDR3 DNA reads TGTGCCAGCTCACCACTGACAGGGGCCGCAGCCTCTGGGGCCAACGTCCTGACTTTC. This codes for CASSPLTGAAASGANVLTF. The chain recombines TRBV18 with TRBJ2-6, with 8 bases matching TRBD1. The junction had 8 bases not matched to a gene; V was cut back by 1 base and J by 0 bases. This CDR3 contains 19 residues. Germline V lookup: CDR1 KGHSH, CDR2 LQKENI.

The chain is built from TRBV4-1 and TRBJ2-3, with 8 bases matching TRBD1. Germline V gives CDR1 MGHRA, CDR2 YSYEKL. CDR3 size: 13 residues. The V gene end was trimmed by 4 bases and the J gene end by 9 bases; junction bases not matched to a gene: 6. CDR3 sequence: CASSRITGGTQYF. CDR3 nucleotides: TGCGCCAGCAGCCGGATCACAGGGGGGACGCAGTATTTT.

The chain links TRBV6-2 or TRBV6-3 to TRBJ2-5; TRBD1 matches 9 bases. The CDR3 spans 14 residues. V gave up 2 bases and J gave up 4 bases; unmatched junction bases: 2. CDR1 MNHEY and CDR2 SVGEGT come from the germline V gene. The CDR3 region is CASSYGTGSETQYF. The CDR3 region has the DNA TGTGCCAGCAGTTACGGGACAGGGTCAGAGACCCAGTACTTC.